This is a list of T cell receptor beta chains from one sample in a study of blood T cell repertoires in COVID-19. Data came from immunoSEQ multiplex PCR; TCRdb stores just in-frame clones and leaves some out. The sample shows tens of thousands of clones, about 86% of them seen only once. Sequenced input: peripheral blood. The source is a woman between 55 and 75 years old with acute or convalescent COVID-19. Each CDR3 is given with its conserved first and last residue. The D gene is left open where the match is weak. Some rows mark clone size as missing; the rest say once, few, many or name a class of expanded clone.

CDR3 protein	CDR3 DNA	V gene	J gene	D gene	clone size
CSVEIFPGVDTGELFF	TGCAGCGTTGAAATTTTTCCAGGGGTTGACACCGGGGAGCTGTTTTTT	TRBV29-1	TRBJ2-2	-	few
CASSSRDRGLYEQYF	TGTGCCAGTAGTAGCCGGGACAGGGGTCTCTACGAGCAGTACTTC	TRBV19	TRBJ2-7	TRBD1	-
CASSIAQGSSYEQYF	TGTGCCAGTAGTATAGCACAGGGGAGCTCCTACGAGCAGTACTTC	TRBV19	TRBJ2-7	TRBD1	few
CASSTRESHGYTF	TGTGCCAGCTCAACTAGGGAGTCTCATGGCTACACCTTC	TRBV18	TRBJ1-2	-	-
CASSQSPDSRSSGNTIYF	TGTGCCAGCAGCCAAAGCCCCGACAGCCGTTCCTCTGGAAACACCATATATTTT	TRBV4-2	TRBJ1-3	-	-
CASSETGRRTGNTIYF	TGTGCCAGCAGCGAGACAGGGAGAAGGACTGGAAACACCATATATTTT	TRBV2	TRBJ1-3	TRBD1	-
CASSSQIAGGPTGELFF	TGTGCCAGCAGCTCACAAATAGCGGGAGGGCCCACCGGGGAGCTGTTTTTT	TRBV7-8	TRBJ2-2	TRBD2	-
CAIGGTSFTGELFF	TGTGCCATCGGCGGGACTAGCTTTACCGGGGAGCTGTTTTTT	TRBV10-3	TRBJ2-2	TRBD2	-
CASSTPGQNYGYTF	TGTGCCAGTAGTACACCGGGACAGAACTATGGCTACACCTTC	TRBV19	TRBJ1-2	TRBD1	once
CASSLGQGLGQPQHF	TGTGCCAGCAGCCTTGGACAGGGGCTAGGTCAGCCCCAGCATTTT	TRBV7-8	TRBJ1-5	TRBD1	-
CASSRYGEDTEAFF	TGCGCCAGCAGCAGGTACGGGGAGGACACTGAAGCTTTCTTT	TRBV5-1	TRBJ1-1	-	-
CASSGEGAETQYF	TGTGCCAGCAGTGGGGAAGGGGCTGAGACCCAGTACTTC	TRBV2	TRBJ2-5	-	-
CASSLGRRGYNSPLHF	TGTGCCAGCAGCTTAGGCCGAAGAGGGTATAATTCACCCCTCCACTTT	TRBV13	TRBJ1-6	-	-
CASSLRTGGRSEAFF	TGTGCCAGCAGCTTGCGGACAGGGGGCAGGAGTGAAGCTTTCTTT	TRBV5-5	TRBJ1-1	TRBD1	-
CASRYSGGPVTGELFF	TGTGCCAGCAGGTACAGCGGGGGTCCAGTCACCGGGGAGCTGTTTTTT	TRBV28	TRBJ2-2	TRBD2	-
CASSEPGLRGYTF	TGTGCCAGCAGTGAGCCGGGATTACGTGGCTACACCTTC	TRBV6-1	TRBJ1-2	-	once
CASVIRSPLHF	TGTGCCAGCGTTATCCGGTCACCCCTCCACTTT	TRBV7-9	TRBJ1-6	-	-
CASSVAGEAYEQYF	TGTGCCAGCAGCGTAGCAGGGGAAGCCTACGAGCAGTACTTC	TRBV9	TRBJ2-7	-	-
CASSSDRGTIYEQYF	TGTGCCAGCAGCTCAGACAGGGGGACCATCTACGAGCAGTACTTC	TRBV13	TRBJ2-7	TRBD1	-
CASSSGTRVNEQFF	TGTGCCAGCAGCTCCGGGACTAGGGTGAATGAGCAGTTCTTC	TRBV5-4	TRBJ2-1	TRBD2	-
CASSSSPSQATNEKLFF	TGTGCCAGCAGTTCTTCCCCTTCACAAGCAACTAATGAAAAACTGTTTTTT	TRBV9	TRBJ1-4	-	-
CASSPPPAGVFETTRELFF	TGTGCCAGCAGCCCTCCCCCGGCAGGGGTTTTTGAAACAACCCGGGAGCTGTTTTTT	TRBV9	TRBJ2-2	-	few
CASSLVPGQRGYGYTF	TGTGCCAGCAGCTTGGTCCCGGGCCAAAGGGGGTATGGCTACACCTTC	TRBV5-6	TRBJ1-2	-	-
CASSGVVITGSSYEQYF	TGTGCCAGCAGTGGGGTTGTGATTACGGGGAGCTCCTACGAGCAGTACTTC	TRBV6-1	TRBJ2-7	-	-
CATSDRTGNEQYF	TGTGCCACCAGTGATAGGACAGGGAACGAGCAGTACTTC	TRBV24-1	TRBJ2-7	TRBD1	-
CASSELGSGQPQHF	TGTGCCAGCAGTGAATTGGGGAGTGGTCAGCCCCAGCATTTT	TRBV2	TRBJ1-5	-	-
CASSFQTSGSYNEQFF	TGCGCCAGCAGCTTCCAGACTAGTGGCTCCTACAATGAGCAGTTCTTC	TRBV5-1	TRBJ2-1	-	-
CASSQGTGGHEQYF	TGTGCCAGCAGCCAAGGGACAGGGGGCCACGAGCAGTACTTC	TRBV3-1/TRBV3-2	TRBJ2-7	TRBD1	-
CASTTGWGGGYTF	TGTGCCAGTACCACCGGATGGGGGGGTGGCTACACCTTC	TRBV19	TRBJ1-2	-	-
CASNPEAYSYNEQFF	TGTGCCAGCAACCCTGAGGCCTACTCCTACAATGAGCAGTTCTTC	TRBV27	TRBJ2-1	-	-
CASSLGPGRPETQYF	TGCGCCAGCAGCTTGGGTCCAGGCCGCCCGGAGACCCAGTACTTC	TRBV5-1	TRBJ2-5	-	once
CASSGGGGYTF	TGCGCCAGCAGCGGCGGGGGTGGCTACACCTTC	TRBV5-1	TRBJ1-2	-	-
CASSLQGTLYQPQHF	TGTGCCAGCAGTTTACAGGGGACCCTTTATCAGCCCCAGCATTTT	TRBV6-5	TRBJ1-5	TRBD1	-
CASSLRQGKDTEAFF	TGCGCCAGCAGCTTAAGACAGGGTAAGGACACTGAAGCTTTCTTT	TRBV5-1	TRBJ1-1	TRBD1	-
CASERRTGLGEKLFF	TGTGCCAGCGAACGGAGGACAGGGCTGGGTGAAAAACTGTTTTTT	TRBV6-5	TRBJ1-4	TRBD1	-
CASSFQENTEAFF	TGTGCCAGCAGCTTTCAGGAGAACACTGAAGCTTTCTTT	TRBV7-2	TRBJ1-1	-	-
CASRGRGHSYEQYF	TGTGCCAGCAGAGGGCGGGGCCACTCCTACGAGCAGTACTTC	TRBV2	TRBJ2-7	-	-
CASSVEGSEKLFF	TGTGCCAGCAGTGTAGAGGGTTCAGAAAAACTGTTTTTT	TRBV2	TRBJ1-4	-	once
CASSQSPGQEDEQYF	TGCGCCAGCAGCCAATCTCCGGGACAGGAGGACGAGCAGTACTTC	TRBV4-1	TRBJ2-7	TRBD1	-
CASSLSDSGANVLTF	TGTGCCAGCAGCTTATCAGACTCTGGGGCCAACGTCCTGACTTTC	TRBV11-1	TRBJ2-6	-	-
CAWGTVSNQPQHF	TGTGCCTGGGGGACAGTTAGCAATCAGCCCCAGCATTTT	TRBV30	TRBJ1-5	TRBD1	-
CASMERALTDTQYF	TGTGCCAGCATGGAGCGGGCCCTCACAGATACGCAGTATTTT	TRBV6-4	TRBJ2-3	-	once
CASSQVPGRGYGYTF	TGTGCCAGCAGTCAGGTCCCCGGCAGGGGGTATGGCTACACCTTC	TRBV6-4	TRBJ1-2	TRBD1	-
CASSGDRGSGTEAFF	TGTGCCAGCAGCGGGGACAGGGGGTCGGGCACTGAAGCTTTCTTT	TRBV7-3	TRBJ1-1	TRBD1	-